Sequencing of this TCR beta chain was carried out in a study of T cell responses to AZD1222 COVID-19 vaccine. The CDR3 runs 16 residues. Germline V CDR1 and CDR2: SGHRS, YFSETQ. Deletions cut 0 bases from V and 3 bases from J, with 13 bases between. In the case of this clone: The antigen is not known.

Study-wide findings and caveats: The donors showed a predominance of white British ancestry and of females, with possible underestimation of clonal diversity. Nearly half of spike-specific TCRs reportedly target variant regions that are unmutated in the B.1.351 and B.1.1.7 variants. Baseline serostatus was positive in only a handful of AZD1222 recipients. The peak T cell response came first, and repertoires were sampled only after it.

TCRdb keeps only in-frame clones here, not all; method: immunoSEQ multiplex PCR. The ten top clones account for 2.2%, within a sample of over 140,000 clones. The sample consisted of peripheral blood. J is TRBJ1-3 and V is TRBV5-1; unclear D gene. This TCR came from an adult in good health. CDR3 bases: TGCGCCAGCAGCTTGGAAAACGCTGGTGGTGGAAACACCATATATTTT. As protein: CASSLENAGGGNTIYF.